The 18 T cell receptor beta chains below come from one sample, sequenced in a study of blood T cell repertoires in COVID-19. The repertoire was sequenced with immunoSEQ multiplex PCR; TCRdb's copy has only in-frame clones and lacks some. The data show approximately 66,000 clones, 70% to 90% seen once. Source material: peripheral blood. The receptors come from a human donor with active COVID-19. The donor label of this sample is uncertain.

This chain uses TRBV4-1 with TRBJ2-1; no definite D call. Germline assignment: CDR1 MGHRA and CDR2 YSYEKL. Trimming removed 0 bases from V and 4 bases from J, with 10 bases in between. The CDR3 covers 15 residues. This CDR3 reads CASSQDELFYNEQFF. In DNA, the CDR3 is TGCGCCAGCAGCCAAGATGAACTTTTTTACAATGAGCAGTTCTTC.

CDR3 in amino acids: CAWSVQGLAENEQFF. CDR3 in DNA: TGTGCCTGGAGTGTACAGGGACTAGCGGAGAATGAGCAGTTCTTC. V and J are TRBV30 and TRBJ2-1, with 11 bases matching TRBD2. The CDR3 contains 15 residues. Looked up from germline, CDR1 is GTSNPN and CDR2 is SVGIG (reference sequence). V shed 0 bases and J 7 bases; nucleotides not matched to a gene: 5. The full variable domain, rest sourced from reference TRBV30 and TRBJ2-1, is SQTIHQWPATLVQPVGSPLSLECTVEGTSNPNLYWYRQAAGRGLQLLFYSVGIGQISSEVPQNLSASRPQDRQFILSSKKLLLSDSGFYLCAWSVQGLAENEQFFGPGTRLTVL.

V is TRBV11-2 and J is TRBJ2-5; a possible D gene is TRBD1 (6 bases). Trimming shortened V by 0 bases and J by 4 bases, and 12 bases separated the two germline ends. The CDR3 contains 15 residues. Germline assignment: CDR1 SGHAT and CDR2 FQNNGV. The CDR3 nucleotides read TGTGCCAGCAGCTTAGAGGGGGCCAGTCCAGAGACCCAGTACTTC. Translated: CASSLEGASPETQYF.

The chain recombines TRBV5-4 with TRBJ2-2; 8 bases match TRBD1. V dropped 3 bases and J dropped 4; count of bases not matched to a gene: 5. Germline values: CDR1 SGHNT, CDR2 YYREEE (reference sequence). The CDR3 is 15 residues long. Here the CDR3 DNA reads TGTGCCAGCAGCTCGGGACAGGACATCACCGGGGAGCTGTTTTTT. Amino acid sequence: CASSSGQDITGELFF.

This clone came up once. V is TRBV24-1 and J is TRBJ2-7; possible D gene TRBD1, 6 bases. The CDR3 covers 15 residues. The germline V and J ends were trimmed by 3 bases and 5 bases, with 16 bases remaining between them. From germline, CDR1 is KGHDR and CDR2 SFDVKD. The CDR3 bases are TGTGCCACCAGTGATCAGGGGCAGGGAGTCCACGAGCAGTACTTC. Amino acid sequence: CATSDQGQGVHEQYF.

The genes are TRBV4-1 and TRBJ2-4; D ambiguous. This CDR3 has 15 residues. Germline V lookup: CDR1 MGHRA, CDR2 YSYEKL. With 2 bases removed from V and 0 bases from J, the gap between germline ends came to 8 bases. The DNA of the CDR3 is TGCGCCAGCAGCCAACTTGCACTAGCCAAAAACATTCAGTACTTC. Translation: CASSQLALAKNIQYF.

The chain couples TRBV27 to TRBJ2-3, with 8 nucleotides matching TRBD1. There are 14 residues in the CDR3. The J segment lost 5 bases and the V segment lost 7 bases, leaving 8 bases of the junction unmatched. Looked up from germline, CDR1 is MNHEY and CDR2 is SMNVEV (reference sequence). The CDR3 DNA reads TGTGCCAGCACCTCCAGGGGGCTCGGAGATACGCAGTATTTT. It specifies CASTSRGLGDTQYF.

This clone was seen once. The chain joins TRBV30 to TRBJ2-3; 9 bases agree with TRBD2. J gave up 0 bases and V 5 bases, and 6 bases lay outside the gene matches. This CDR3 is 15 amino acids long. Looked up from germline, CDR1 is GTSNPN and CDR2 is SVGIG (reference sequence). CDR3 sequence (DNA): TGTGCCTGGGACCATAGCGGGGGTAGCACAGATACGCAGTATTTT. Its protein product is CAWDHSGGSTDTQYF.

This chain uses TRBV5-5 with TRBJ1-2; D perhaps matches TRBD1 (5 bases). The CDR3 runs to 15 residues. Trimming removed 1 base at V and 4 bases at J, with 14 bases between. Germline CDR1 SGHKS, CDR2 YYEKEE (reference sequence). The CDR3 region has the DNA TGTGCCAGCAGCTTGCAGGGCGTTGAGTCCTATGGCTACACCTTC. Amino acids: CASSLQGVESYGYTF.

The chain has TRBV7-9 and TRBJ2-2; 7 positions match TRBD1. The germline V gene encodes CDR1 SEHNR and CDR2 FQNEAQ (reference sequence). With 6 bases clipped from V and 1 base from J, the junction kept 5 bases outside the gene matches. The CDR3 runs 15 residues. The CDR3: CASSIGTVNTGELFF. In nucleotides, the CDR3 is TGTGCCAGCAGTATCGGGACAGTGAACACCGGGGAGCTGTTTTTT.

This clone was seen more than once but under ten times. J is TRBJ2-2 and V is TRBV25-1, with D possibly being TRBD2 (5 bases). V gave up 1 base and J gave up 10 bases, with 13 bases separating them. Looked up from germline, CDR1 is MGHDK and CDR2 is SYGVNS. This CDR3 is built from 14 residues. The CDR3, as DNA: TGTGCCAGCAGTGAATGGGAGCACCGTGAGGAGCTGTTTTTT. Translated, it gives CASSEWEHREELFF.

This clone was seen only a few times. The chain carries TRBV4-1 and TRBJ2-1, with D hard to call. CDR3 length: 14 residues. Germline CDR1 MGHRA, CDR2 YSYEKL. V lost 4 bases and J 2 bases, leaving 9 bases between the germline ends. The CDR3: CASSPPRTYNEQFF. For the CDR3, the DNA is TGCGCCAGCAGCCCCCCGAGGACCTACAATGAGCAGTTCTTC.

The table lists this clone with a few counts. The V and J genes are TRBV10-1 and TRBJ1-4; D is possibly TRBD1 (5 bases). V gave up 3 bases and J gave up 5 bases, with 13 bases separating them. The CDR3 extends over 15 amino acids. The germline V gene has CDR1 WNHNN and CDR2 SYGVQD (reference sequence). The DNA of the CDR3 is TGCGCCAGCAGTGACGCCACGGGGGAGAATGAAAAACTGTTTTTT. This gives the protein CASSDATGENEKLFF.

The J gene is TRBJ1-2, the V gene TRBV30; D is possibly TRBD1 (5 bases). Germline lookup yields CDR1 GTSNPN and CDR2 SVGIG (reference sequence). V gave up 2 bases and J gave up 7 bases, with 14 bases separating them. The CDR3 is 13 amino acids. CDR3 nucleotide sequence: TGTGCCTGGAGTCCGTCGACAGACAGTGGCTACACCTTC. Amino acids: CAWSPSTDSGYTF. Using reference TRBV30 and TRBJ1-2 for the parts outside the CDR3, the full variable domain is SQTIHQWPATLVQPVGSPLSLECTVEGTSNPNLYWYRQAAGRGLQLLFYSVGIGQISSEVPQNLSASRPQDRQFILSSKKLLLSDSGFYLCAWSPSTDSGYTFGSGTRLTVV.

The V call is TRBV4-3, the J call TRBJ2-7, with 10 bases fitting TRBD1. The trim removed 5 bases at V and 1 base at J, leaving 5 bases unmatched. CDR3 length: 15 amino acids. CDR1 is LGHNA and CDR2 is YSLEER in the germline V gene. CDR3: CASSRGQGRSYEQYF. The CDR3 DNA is TGCGCCAGCAGCAGGGGACAGGGGCGTTCCTACGAGCAGTACTTC.

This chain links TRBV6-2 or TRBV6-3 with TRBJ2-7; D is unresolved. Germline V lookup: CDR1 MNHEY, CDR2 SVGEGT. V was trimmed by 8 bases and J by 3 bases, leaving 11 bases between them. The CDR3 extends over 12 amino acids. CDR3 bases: TGTGCCAGCGGCCTTCAGATCTACGAGCAGTACTTC. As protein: CASGLQIYEQYF.

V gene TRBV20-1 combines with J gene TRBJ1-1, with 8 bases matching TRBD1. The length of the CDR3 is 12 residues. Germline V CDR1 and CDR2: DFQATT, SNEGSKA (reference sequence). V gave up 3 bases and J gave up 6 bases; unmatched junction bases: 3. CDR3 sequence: CSASQGAAEAFF. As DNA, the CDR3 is TGCAGTGCTAGTCAGGGGGCAGCTGAAGCTTTCTTT.

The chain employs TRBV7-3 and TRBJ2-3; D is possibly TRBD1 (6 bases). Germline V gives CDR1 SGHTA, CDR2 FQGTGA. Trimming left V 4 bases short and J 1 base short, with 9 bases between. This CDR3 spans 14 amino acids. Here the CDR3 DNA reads TGTGCCAGCAGCTCCTCAGGGGGCACAGATACGCAGTATTTT. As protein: CASSSSGGTDTQYF.